This T cell receptor (beta chain) comes out of a study of vaccination and CD4 T cells after COVID-19. Sequenced with the Oncomine TCR Beta short-read assay was DNA taken from cultured CD4+ T cells. TCRdb independently ran MiXCR on the PCR reads; one entry per CDR3 protein. The table has 9,900 or so distinct CDR3 sequences, roughly three fifths seen once; the top ten hold roughly a quarter. There are a few counts of this clonotype. The antigen remains unidentified. Germline CDR1 is DFQATT and CDR2 is SNEGSKA (reference sequence). The CDR3 sequence is 16 residues long. The V gene end was trimmed by 1 base and the J gene end by 0 bases; junction bases not matched to a gene: 6. The sample's treatment: approximately 10-day PBMC culture with coronavirus spike peptide pools or control peptides (ViraFEST assay).

The TCR comes from a human donor who had recovered from COVID-19. The V gene is TRBV20-1, the J gene TRBJ2-5; TRBD2 matches 9 bases. The sample taken for sequencing was CD4+ T cells from blood, cultured in vitro. CDR3 DNA sequence: TGCAGTGCTAGAGTAGTACTAGCGGGCTACCAAGAGACCCAGTACTTC. It translates to CSARVVLAGYQETQYF.